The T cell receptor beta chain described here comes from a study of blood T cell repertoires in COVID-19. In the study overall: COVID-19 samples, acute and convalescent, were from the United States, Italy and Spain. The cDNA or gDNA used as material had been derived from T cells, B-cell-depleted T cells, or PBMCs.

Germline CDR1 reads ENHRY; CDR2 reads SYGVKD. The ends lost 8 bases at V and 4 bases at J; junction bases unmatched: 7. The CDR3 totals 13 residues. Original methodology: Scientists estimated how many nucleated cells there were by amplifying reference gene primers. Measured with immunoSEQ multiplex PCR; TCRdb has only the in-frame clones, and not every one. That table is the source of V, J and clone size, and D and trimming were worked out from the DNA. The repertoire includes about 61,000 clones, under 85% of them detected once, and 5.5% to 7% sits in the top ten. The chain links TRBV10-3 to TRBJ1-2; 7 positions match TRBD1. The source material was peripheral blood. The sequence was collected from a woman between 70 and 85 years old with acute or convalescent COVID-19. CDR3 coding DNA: TGTGCCATCGGGGCAGGGGGTGGCTATGGCTACACCTTC. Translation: CAIGAGGGYGYTF.